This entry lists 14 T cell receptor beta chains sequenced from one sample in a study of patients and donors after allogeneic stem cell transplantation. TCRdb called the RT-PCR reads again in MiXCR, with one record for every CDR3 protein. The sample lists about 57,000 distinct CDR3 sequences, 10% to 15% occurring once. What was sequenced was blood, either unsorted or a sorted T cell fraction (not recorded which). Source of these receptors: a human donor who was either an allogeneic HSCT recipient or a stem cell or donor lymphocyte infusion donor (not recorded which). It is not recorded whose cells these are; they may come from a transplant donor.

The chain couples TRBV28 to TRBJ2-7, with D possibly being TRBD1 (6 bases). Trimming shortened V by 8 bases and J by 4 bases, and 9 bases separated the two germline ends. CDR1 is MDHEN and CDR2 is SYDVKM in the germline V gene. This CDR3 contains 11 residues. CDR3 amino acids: CASGGRYEQYF. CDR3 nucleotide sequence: TGTGCCAGCGGGGGCCGTTACGAGCAGTACTTC.

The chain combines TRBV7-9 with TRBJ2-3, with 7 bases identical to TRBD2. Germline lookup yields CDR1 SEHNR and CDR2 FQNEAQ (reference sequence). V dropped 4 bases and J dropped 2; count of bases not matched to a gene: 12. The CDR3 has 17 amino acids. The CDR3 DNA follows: TGTGCCAGCAGCTCCCCCCCGACTAGCCCCATCACAGATACGCAGTATTTT. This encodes CASSSPPTSPITDTQYF.

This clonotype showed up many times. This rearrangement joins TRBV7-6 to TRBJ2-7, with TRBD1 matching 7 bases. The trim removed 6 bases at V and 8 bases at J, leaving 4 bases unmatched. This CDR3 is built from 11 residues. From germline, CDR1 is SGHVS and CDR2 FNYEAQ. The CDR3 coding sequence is TGTGCCAGCAGATTACAGGGGAAGCAGTACTTC. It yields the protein CASRLQGKQYF.

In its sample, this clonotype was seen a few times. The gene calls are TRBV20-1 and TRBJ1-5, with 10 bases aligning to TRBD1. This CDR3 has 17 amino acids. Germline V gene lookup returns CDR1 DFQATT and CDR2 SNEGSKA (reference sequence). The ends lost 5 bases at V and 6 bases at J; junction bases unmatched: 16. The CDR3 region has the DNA TGCAGTGCTCAGACCGGGACAGGGGTTTCTCGTTTTCAGCCCCAGCATTTT. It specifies CSAQTGTGVSRFQPQHF.

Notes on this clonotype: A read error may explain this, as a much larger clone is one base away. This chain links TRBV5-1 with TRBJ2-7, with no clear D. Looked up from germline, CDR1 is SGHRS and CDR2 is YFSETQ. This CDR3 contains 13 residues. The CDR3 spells CACSSQEYYEQYF. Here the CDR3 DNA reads TGCGCCTGCAGCTCCCAGGAATACTACGAGCAGTACTTC. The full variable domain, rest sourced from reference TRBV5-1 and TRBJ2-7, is KAGVTQTPRYLIKTRGQQVTLSCSPISGHRSVSWYQQTPGQGLQFLFEYFSETQRNKGNFPGRFSGRQFSNSRSEMNVSTLELGDSALYLCACSSQEYYEQYFGPGTRLTVT.

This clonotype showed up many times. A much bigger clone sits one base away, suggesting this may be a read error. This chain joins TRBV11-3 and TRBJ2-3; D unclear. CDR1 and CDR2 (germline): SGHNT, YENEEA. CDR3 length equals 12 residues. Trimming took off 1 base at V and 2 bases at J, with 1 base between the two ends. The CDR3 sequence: CASSLATDTQYF. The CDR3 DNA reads TGTGCCAGCAGCTTAGCCACAGATACGCAGTATTTT.

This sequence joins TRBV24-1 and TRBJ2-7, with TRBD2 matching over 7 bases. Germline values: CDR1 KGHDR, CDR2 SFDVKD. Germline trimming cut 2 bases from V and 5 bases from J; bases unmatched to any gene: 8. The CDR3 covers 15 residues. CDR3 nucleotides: TGTGCCACCAGTGATTCCCAACTAGCGTCTGACGAGCAGTACTTC. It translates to CATSDSQLASDEQYF.

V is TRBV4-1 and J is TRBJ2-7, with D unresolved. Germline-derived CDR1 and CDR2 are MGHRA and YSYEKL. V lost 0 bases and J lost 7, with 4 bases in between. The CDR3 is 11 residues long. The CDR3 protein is CASSQEGEQYF. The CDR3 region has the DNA TGCGCCAGCAGCCAAGAAGGAGAGCAGTACTTC.

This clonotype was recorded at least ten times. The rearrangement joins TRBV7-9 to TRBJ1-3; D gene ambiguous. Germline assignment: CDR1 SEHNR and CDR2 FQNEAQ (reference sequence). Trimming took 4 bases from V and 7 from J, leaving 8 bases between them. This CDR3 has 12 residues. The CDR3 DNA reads TGTGCCAGCAGCTCCCCGGATAACACCATATATTTT. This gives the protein CASSSPDNTIYF.

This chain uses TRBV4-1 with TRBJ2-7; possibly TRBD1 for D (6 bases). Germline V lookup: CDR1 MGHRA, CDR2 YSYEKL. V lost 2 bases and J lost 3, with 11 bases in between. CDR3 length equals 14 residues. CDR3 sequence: CASSQTGSDYEQYF. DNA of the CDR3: TGCGCCAGCAGCCAAACAGGGTCAGACTACGAGCAGTACTTC.

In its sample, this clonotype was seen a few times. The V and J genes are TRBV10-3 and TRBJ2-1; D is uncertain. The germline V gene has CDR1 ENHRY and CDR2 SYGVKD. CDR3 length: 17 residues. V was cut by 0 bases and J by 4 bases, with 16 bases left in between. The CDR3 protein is CAISESAKESKYNEQFF. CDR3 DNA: TGTGCCATCAGTGAGTCGGCAAAGGAGTCCAAGTACAATGAGCAGTTCTTC.

The CDR3 nucleotides read TGCAGTGCTATCCAGGGGGCAACTGGAAACACCATATATTTT. Translated: CSAIQGATGNTIYF. The chain recombines TRBV20-1 with TRBJ1-3; TRBD1 matches 8 bases. The germline V gene has CDR1 DFQATT and CDR2 SNEGSKA (reference sequence). The length of the CDR3 is 14 residues. The ends lost 4 bases at V and 2 bases at J; junction bases unmatched: 4.

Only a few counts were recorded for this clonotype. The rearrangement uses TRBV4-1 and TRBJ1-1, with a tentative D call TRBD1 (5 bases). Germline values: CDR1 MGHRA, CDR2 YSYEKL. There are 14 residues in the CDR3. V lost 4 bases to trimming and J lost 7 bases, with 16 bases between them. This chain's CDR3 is CASSPEGHAGEAFF. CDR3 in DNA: TGCGCCAGCAGCCCCGAAGGACACGCCGGTGAAGCTTTCTTT.

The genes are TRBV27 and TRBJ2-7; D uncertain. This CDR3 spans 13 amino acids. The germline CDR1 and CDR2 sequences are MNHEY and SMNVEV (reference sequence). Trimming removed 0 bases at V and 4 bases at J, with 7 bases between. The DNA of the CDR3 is TGTGCCAGCAGTTTATCGACAAAATACGAGCAGTACTTC. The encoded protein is CASSLSTKYEQYF.